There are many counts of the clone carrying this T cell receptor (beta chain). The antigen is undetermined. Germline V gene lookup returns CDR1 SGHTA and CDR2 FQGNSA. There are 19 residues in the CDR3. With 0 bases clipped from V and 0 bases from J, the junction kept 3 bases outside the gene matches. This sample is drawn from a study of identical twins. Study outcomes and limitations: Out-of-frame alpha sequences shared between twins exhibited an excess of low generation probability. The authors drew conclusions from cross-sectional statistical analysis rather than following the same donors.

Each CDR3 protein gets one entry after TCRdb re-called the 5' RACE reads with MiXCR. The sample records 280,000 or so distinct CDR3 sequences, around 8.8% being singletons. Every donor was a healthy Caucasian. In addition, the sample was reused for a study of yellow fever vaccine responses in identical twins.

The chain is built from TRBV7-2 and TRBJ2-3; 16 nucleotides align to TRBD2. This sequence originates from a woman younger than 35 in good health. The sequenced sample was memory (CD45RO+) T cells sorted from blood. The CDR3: CASSLAGLAGGPSTDTQYF. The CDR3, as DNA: TGTGCCAGCAGCTTAGCGGGACTAGCGGGAGGGCCGAGCACAGATACGCAGTATTTT.